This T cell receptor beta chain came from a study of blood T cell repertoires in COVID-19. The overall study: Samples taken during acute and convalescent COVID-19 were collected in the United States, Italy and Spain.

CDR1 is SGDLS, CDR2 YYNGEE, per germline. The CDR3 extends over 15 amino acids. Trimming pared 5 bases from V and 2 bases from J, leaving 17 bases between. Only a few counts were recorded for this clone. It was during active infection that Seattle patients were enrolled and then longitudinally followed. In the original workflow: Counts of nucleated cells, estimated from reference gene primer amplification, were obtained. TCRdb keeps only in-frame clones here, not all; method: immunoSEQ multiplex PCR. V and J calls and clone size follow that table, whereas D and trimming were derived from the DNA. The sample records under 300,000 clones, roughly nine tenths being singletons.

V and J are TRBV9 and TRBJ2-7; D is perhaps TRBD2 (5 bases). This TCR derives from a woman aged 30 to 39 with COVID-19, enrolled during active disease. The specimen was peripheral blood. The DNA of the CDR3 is TGTGCCAGCAGTTATGAGGGCGGCGGGCCCTACGAGCAGTACTTC. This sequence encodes CASSYEGGGPYEQYF.